This TCR beta chain was captured in a study of T cell responses to AZD1222 COVID-19 vaccine. On the study more broadly: The analysis combined second doses at about 4 or about 12 weeks.

As for this clone: Its antigen is not known.

Study findings and constraints: Recipients of AZD1222 seropositive at baseline numbered only 5 or 6. Clonal diversity was possibly underestimated, and the donors were mostly white British, with more females. An increase in Spike-specific TCR breadth and depth was observed after two AZD1222 doses.

The assay was immunoSEQ multiplex PCR, and TCRdb's table has in-frame clones only and misses some. The sample yields about 120,000 clones, roughly nine tenths seen once. V lost 4 bases and J 6 bases, leaving 25 bases between the germline ends. There are 17 residues in the CDR3. CDR1 is SEHNR and CDR2 is FQNEAQ in the germline V gene (reference sequence). The origin of this receptor is an adult in good health. The chain joins TRBV7-9 to TRBJ2-7, with a possible D match to TRBD2 (5 bases). The sequencing used peripheral blood, collected on day 0 of AZD1222 vaccination. The DNA for the CDR3 is TGTGCCAGCAGCTCGAGAGTAGGCCTCAGAGATCGGGGCGAGCAGTACTTC. This codes for CASSSRVGLRDRGEQYF.